The next 18 T cell receptor beta chains were all read from a single sample in a study of T cells in Graves' hyperthyroidism and ophthalmopathy. What was amplified from RNA transcripts were TCR beta CDR3 regions. First-round RT-PCR of the TCR CDR3 relied on the HTBI primer set. TCRdb independently ran MiXCR on the multiplex PCR reads; one entry per CDR3 protein. Of about 290,000 distinct CDR3 sequences listed, roughly an eighth are singletons. Source material: blood. These receptors were collected from a woman in her thirties or forties with Graves' hyperthyroidism.

The chain recombines TRBV9 with TRBJ2-1, with TRBD1 matching 9 bases. Germline CDR1 is SGDLS and CDR2 is YYNGEE. CDR3 length equals 15 residues. Germline trimming cut 4 bases from V and 7 bases from J; bases unmatched to any gene: 9. CDR3 in amino acids: CASSPTRQGGNEQFF. Written as DNA, the CDR3 is TGTGCCAGCAGCCCTACTAGACAGGGGGGGAATGAGCAGTTCTTC.

This clonotype was seen a handful of times. Here the CDR3 reads CASSIESGPSYNEQFF. The CDR3 DNA is TGTGCCAGTAGTATAGAAAGCGGCCCCTCCTACAATGAGCAGTTCTTC. V gene TRBV19 combines with J gene TRBJ2-1; a weak D match, TRBD2 (5 bases). The CDR3 is 16 amino acids. Germline CDR1 and CDR2: LNHDA and SQIVND (reference sequence). V lost 0 bases, J lost 0 bases, and 9 bases lay in between.

Only a few counts were recorded for this clonotype. This chain links TRBV20-1 with TRBJ2-7; maybe TRBD2 (6 bases). Per the germline V gene, CDR1 is DFQATT and CDR2 is SNEGSKA (reference sequence). The CDR3 has 14 amino acids. V lost 4 bases, J lost 3 bases, and 16 bases lay in between. CDR3 coding DNA: TGCAGTGCTAATCCGGCTAGCGTGGACTACGAGCAGTACTTC. Protein product: CSANPASVDYEQYF.

The sample holds many counts of this clonotype. The J gene is TRBJ1-6, the V gene TRBV2, with D perhaps matching TRBD1 (5 bases). Trimming left V 6 bases short and J 8 bases short, with 17 bases between. The germline gives CDR1 SNHLY, CDR2 FYNNEI. The CDR3 contains 15 residues. Written as DNA, the CDR3 is TGTGCCAGCAGCCCAAGGACGGGGCGGGATTCACCCCTCCACTTT. This codes for CASSPRTGRDSPLHF.

In its sample, this clonotype was seen many times. One end of the junction does not line up with germline, which may come from a read error. V is TRBV7-9 and J is TRBJ2-5; a possible D gene is TRBD1 (5 bases). CDR3 length: 13 residues. Germline CDR1 reads SEHNR; CDR2 reads FQNEAQ (reference sequence). The CDR3 nucleotides are TGTGCCAGCAGCTCGACAGCCCAAGGGACCCAGTACTTC. It encodes CASSSTAQGTQYF. The full variable domain, with the rest looked up from reference TRBV7-9 and TRBJ2-5, is DTGVSQNPRHKITKRGQNVTFRCDPISEHNRLYWYRQTLGQGPEFLTYFQNEAQLEKSRLLSDRFSAERPKGSFSTLEIQRTEQGDSAMYLCASSSTAQGTQYFGPGTRLLVL.

This clonotype was observed at least ten times. The chain combines TRBV27 with TRBJ1-2; D ambiguous. V was clipped by 3 bases and J by 2 bases, with 7 bases between them. The germline V gene encodes CDR1 MNHEY and CDR2 SMNVEV (reference sequence). CDR3 length: 13 residues. CDR3 sequence: CASSFGRNYGYTF. CDR3 bases: TGTGCCAGCAGTTTTGGACGGAACTATGGCTACACCTTC.

This clonotype was seen repeatedly, ten times or more. The chain carries TRBV20-1 and TRBJ2-1; TRBD2 matches 10 bases. Germline assignment: CDR1 DFQATT and CDR2 SNEGSKA (reference sequence). Trimming at V came to 1 base and at J to 3 bases, leaving 9 bases not matched to a gene. CDR3 length: 17 residues. The CDR3 is CSARVASGSFNYNEQFF. For the CDR3, the DNA is TGCAGTGCTAGAGTGGCTAGCGGGAGTTTTAACTACAATGAGCAGTTCTTC.

This clonotype appeared a few times. This CDR3 reads CASSPGTAIYEQYF. The CDR3 region has the DNA TGTGCCAGCTCACCCGGGACAGCAATCTACGAGCAGTACTTC. The V and J genes are TRBV18 and TRBJ2-7; the match to TRBD1 covers 7 bases. CDR1 KGHSH and CDR2 LQKENI come from the germline V gene. V was pared by 3 bases and J by 3 bases, with 5 bases of the junction left unmatched. The CDR3 loop spans 14 amino acids.

This clonotype was detected many times. This rearrangement joins TRBV7-9 to TRBJ2-3, with 10 bases aligning to TRBD2. Germline V gene sequence: CDR1 SEHNR, CDR2 FQNEAQ (reference sequence). The CDR3 runs 15 residues. Unmatched junction bases numbered 10, after V lost 4 bases and J lost 9 bases. CDR3 in amino acids: CASSSGLAVSSTQYF. The CDR3 DNA is TGTGCCAGCAGCTCCGGACTAGCGGTGAGCTCAACGCAGTATTTT. Looking up the rest from reference TRBV7-9 and TRBJ2-3 gives the full variable domain: DTGVSQNPRHKITKRGQNVTFRCDPISEHNRLYWYRQTLGQGPEFLTYFQNEAQLEKSRLLSDRFSAERPKGSFSTLEIQRTEQGDSAMYLCASSSGLAVSSTQYFGPGTRLTVL.

This clonotype was observed at least ten times. The gene calls are TRBV7-2 and TRBJ2-5; D could derive from TRBD1 or TRBD2 (7 bases each). The CDR3 covers 15 residues. The V end lost 3 bases, the J end lost 2 bases, and 13 bases lay between the germline ends. Germline lookup yields CDR1 SGHTA and CDR2 FQGNSA. The CDR3 loop reads CASSFAQGGQETQYF. The CDR3, as DNA: TGTGCCAGCAGCTTCGCCCAGGGGGGGCAAGAGACCCAGTACTTC.

V usage is TRBV5-1 and J usage is TRBJ2-3, with no clear D. The germline V gene has CDR1 SGHRS and CDR2 YFSETQ. Trimming shortened V by 3 bases and J by 4 bases, and 12 bases separated the two germline ends. The CDR3 length is 14 residues. CDR3 coding DNA: TGCGCCAGCAGCTCCCAGGTTTTGTCAGATACGCAGTATTTT. Amino acid sequence: CASSSQVLSDTQYF. Full variable domain (outside the CDR3, taken from reference TRBV5-1 and TRBJ2-3): KAGVTQTPRYLIKTRGQQVTLSCSPISGHRSVSWYQQTPGQGLQFLFEYFSETQRNKGNFPGRFSGRQFSNSRSEMNVSTLELGDSALYLCASSSQVLSDTQYFGPGTRLTVL.

The V gene is TRBV27, the J gene TRBJ1-4; D might be TRBD1 (5 bases). Germline CDR1 is MNHEY and CDR2 is SMNVEV (reference sequence). Trimming took 5 bases from V and 2 from J, leaving 9 bases between them. The CDR3 extends over 14 amino acids. The CDR3 coding sequence is TGTGCCAGCAGTGGTGCAGGGACTAATGAAAAACTGTTTTTT. It translates to CASSGAGTNEKLFF. The full variable domain, in which reference TRBV27 and TRBJ1-4 provide the parts outside the CDR3, is EAQVTQNPRYLITVTGKKLTVTCSQNMNHEYMSWYRQDPGLGLRQIYYSMNVEVTDKGDVPEGYKVSRKEKRNFPLILESPSPNQTSLYFCASSGAGTNEKLFFGSGTQLSVL.

This clonotype showed up just a few times. This chain's CDR3 is CASSFSGWSNTGELFF. CDR3 nucleotides: TGTGCCAGCAGCTTTAGCGGGTGGTCGAACACCGGGGAGCTGTTTTTT. The chain recombines TRBV7-9 with TRBJ2-2; 7 bases are a match to TRBD2. Trimming took 3 bases from V and 0 from J; bases not matched to a gene: 4. CDR1 and CDR2 from the germline V gene are SEHNR and FQNEAQ (reference sequence). The CDR3 spans 16 residues.

This clonotype was seen more than once but under ten times. The V and J genes are TRBV6-5 and TRBJ1-3; 7 bases are shared with TRBD1. This CDR3 has 19 amino acids. V shed 0 bases, J shed 0 bases, and the junction held 11 bases outside the gene matches. The germline gives CDR1 MNHEY, CDR2 SVGAGI. In DNA form, the CDR3 reads TGTGCCAGCAGTTACTCGGGTACAGGGGTACTAAACTCTGGAAACACCATATATTTT. Encoded protein: CASSYSGTGVLNSGNTIYF.

The sample holds a few counts of this clonotype. This may be a read error, as it is one base from a much larger clone. The genes are TRBV6-1 and TRBJ1-5; D is unclear. Trimming removed 10 bases at V and 2 bases at J, with 15 bases between. Germline values: CDR1 MNHNS, CDR2 SASEGT. This CDR3 is 14 amino acids long. CDR3 in amino acids: CATTVTPGNQPQHF. The CDR3 region has the DNA TGTGCCACCACAGTAACGCCAGGCAATCAGCCCCAGCATTTT.

This clonotype appeared a few times. The chain uses TRBV7-9 and TRBJ2-1, with TRBD2 as a possible D gene (5 bases). Deletions cut 7 bases from V and 0 bases from J, with 10 bases between. CDR1 SEHNR and CDR2 FQNEAQ come from the germline V gene (reference sequence). CDR3 length: 14 amino acids. In DNA form, the CDR3 reads TGTGCCAGCACAGTGGGAGCCTCCTACAATGAGCAGTTCTTC. This gives the protein CASTVGASYNEQFF.

This clonotype was recorded at least ten times. The chain links TRBV11-2 to TRBJ2-3; D unclear. The CDR3 runs to 12 residues. Trimming left V 1 base short and J 4 bases short, with 3 bases between. The germline V gene has CDR1 SGHAT and CDR2 FQNNGV. CDR3 in amino acids: CASSLAADTQYF. The CDR3, as DNA: TGTGCCAGCAGCTTAGCCGCAGATACGCAGTATTTT.

This clonotype was seen ten or more times. This chain connects TRBV27 to TRBJ2-3; no reliable D call. V lost 6 bases and J 2 bases, leaving 9 bases between the germline ends. Germline V CDR1 and CDR2: MNHEY, SMNVEV (reference sequence). This CDR3 region has 13 residues. CDR3 sequence (DNA): TGTGCCAGCAGCCCACTATCCACAGATACGCAGTATTTT. It translates to CASSPLSTDTQYF.